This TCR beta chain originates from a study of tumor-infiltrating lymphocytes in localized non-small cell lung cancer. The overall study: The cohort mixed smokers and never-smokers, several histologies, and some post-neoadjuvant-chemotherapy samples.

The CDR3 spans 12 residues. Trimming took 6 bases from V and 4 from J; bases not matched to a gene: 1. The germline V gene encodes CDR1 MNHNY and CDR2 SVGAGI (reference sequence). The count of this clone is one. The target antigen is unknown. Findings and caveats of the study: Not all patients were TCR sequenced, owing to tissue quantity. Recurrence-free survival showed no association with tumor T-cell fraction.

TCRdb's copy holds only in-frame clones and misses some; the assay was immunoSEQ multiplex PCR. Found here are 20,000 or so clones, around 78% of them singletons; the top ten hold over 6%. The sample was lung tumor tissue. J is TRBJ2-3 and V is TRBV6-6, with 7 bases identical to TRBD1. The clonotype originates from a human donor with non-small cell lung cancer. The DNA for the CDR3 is TGTGCCAGCAGGACAGGGCCAGATACGCAGTATTTT. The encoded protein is CASRTGPDTQYF.